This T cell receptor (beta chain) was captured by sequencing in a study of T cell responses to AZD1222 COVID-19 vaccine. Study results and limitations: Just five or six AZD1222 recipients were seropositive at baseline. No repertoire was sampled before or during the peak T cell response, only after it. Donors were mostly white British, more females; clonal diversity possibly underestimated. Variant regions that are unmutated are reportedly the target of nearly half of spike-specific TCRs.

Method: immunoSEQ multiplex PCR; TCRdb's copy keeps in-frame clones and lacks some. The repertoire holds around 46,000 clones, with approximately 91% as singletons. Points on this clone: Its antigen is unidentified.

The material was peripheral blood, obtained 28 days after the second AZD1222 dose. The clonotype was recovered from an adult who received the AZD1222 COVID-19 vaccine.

The CDR3 DNA reads TGTGCCAGCAGTTTAGGGGTTATCTCTTACACTGAAGCTTTCTTT. Its protein product is CASSLGVISYTEAFF. This chain connects TRBV28 to TRBJ1-1; D uncertain. V was cut by 2 bases and J by 3 bases, with 13 bases left in between. CDR1 and CDR2 from the germline V gene are MDHEN and SYDVKM. The CDR3 contains 15 residues.